The clone carrying this TCR beta chain was counted a few times. The antigen is unknown. A much larger clone differs by one base, so this may be a read error. The data are from a study of T cells in Graves' hyperthyroidism and ophthalmopathy. Study-level findings and limits: Most clonotypes that expanded in the thyroid above 0.001 also showed up in blood. Patients with ophthalmopathy were separated from those with stable hyperthyroidism by a 13 V-J model.

Germline values: CDR1 DFQATT, CDR2 SNEGSKA (reference sequence). This CDR3 contains 11 residues. The source material, RNA transcripts, was used to amplify TCR beta CDR3 regions. During a first-round RT-PCR of the TCR CDR3, the HTBI primer set was used. TCRdb analysed the multiplex PCR reads with MiXCR anew, one entry per CDR3 protein. The sample consists of some 600,000 distinct CDR3 sequences, approximately 13% of them appearing once. The rearrangement uses TRBV20-1 and TRBJ1-2; D gene ambiguous. The sample taken for sequencing was blood. The clonotype originates from a woman aged 30 to 39 with Graves' hyperthyroidism that later progressed to Graves' ophthalmopathy. CDR3 in DNA: TGCAGTGCTAGAGATAGCTATGGCCACACCTTC. Amino acid sequence: CSARDSYGHTF.